Listed below are T cell receptor beta chains from one sample, sequenced in a study of CD8 T cells in ankylosing spondylitis. Each CDR3 protein gets one entry after TCRdb re-called the 5' RACE reads with MiXCR. The table has roughly 280,000 distinct CDR3 sequences, 15% to 20% seen once. Sequenced: blood, either unsorted or a sorted T cell fraction (not recorded which). These receptors were collected from a male donor with ankylosing spondylitis or in good health (not recorded which). The conserved cysteine and the conserved F or W are not part of the CDR3 here. Each record gives: V gene, CDR3 protein.

>TRBV20-1
SAPGTGVNQPQH
>TRBV6-2/TRBV6-3
ASSSPAGPGNEQF
>TRBV29-1
SASGQLNTEAF
>TRBV29-1
SVGRGRGHEQF
>TRBV12-3/TRBV12-4
ASSSLAGGNTDTQY
>TRBV28
ASSSQRQFSNQPQH
>TRBV20-1
SASYSITDTQY
>TRBV7-2
ASSLQEYNSPLH
>TRBV20-1
SARDLGGGRDTQY
>TRBV27
ASSRRQGGNQPQH
>TRBV10-3
AISEGAGDNSPLH
>TRBV7-3
ASSLTGLADIQY
>TRBV5-1
ASSQGLAGGLRDTQY
>TRBV20-1
SARPGSDTQY
>TRBV5-4
ASSLGDRYNSPLH
>TRBV20-1
SATAGGREGLGEQF
>TRBV6-4
ARSIRGRSPLH
>TRBV5-1
ASSLDPNNEQF
>TRBV7-3
ASSSETSGRASQY
>TRBV3-1
ASSQRRNNEQF
>TRBV20-1
SANRGEWETQY
>TRBV12-3/TRBV12-4
ASSLNPGYNSPLH